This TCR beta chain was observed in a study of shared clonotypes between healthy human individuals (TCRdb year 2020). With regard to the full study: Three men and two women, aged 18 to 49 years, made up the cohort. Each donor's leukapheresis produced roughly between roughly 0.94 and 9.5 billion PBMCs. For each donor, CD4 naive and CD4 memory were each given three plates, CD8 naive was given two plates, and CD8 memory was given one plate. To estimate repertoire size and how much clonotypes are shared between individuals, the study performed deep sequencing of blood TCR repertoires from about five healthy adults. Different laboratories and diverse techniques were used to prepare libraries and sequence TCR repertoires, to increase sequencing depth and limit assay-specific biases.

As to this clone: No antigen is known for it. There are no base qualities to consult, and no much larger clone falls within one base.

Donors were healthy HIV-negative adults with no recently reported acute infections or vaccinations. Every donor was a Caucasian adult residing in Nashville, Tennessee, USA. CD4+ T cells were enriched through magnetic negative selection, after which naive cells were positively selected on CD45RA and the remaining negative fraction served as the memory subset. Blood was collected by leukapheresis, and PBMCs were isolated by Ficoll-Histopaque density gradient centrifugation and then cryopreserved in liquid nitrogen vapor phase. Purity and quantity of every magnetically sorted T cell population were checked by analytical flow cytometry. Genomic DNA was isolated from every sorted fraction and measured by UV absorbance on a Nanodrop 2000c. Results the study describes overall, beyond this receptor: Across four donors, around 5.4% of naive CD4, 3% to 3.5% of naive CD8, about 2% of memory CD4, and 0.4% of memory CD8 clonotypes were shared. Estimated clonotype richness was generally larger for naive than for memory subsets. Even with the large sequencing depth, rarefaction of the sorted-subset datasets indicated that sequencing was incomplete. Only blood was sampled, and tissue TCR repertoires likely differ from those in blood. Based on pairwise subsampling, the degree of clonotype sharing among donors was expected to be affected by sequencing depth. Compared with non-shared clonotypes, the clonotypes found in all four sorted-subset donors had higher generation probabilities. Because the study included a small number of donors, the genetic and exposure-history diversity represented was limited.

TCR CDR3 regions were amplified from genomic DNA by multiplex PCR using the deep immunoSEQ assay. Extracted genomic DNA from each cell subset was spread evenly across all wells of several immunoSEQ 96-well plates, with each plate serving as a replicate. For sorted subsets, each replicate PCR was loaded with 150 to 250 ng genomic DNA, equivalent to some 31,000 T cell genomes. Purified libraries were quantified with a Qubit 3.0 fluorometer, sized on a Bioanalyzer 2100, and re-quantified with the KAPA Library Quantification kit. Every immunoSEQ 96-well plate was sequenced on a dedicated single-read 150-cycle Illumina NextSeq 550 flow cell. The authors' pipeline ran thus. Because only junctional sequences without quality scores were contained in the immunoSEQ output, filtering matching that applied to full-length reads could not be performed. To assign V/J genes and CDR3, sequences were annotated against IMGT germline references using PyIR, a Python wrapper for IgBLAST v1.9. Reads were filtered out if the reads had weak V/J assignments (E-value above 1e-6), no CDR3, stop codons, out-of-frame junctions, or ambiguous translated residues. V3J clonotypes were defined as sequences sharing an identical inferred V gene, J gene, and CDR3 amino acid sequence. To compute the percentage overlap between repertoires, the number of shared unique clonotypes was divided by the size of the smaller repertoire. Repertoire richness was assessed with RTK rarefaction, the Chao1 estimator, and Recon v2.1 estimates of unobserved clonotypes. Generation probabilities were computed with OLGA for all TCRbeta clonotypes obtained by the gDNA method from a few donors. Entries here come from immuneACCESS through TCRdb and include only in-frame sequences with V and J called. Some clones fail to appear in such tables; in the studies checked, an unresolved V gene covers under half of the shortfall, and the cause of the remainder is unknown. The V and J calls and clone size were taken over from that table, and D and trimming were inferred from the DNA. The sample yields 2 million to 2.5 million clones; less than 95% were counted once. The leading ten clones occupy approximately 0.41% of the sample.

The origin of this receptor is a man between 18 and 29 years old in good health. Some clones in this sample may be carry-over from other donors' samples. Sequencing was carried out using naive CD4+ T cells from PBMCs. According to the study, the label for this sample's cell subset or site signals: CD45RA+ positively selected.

The CDR3 protein: CASSQDLSRREKLFF. The nucleotide sequence is TGCGCCAGCAGCCAAGATCTGAGCAGGCGGGAAAAACTGTTTTTT. The chain links TRBV4-1 with TRBJ1-4; there is no confident call for the D gene. The V end loses 0 bases and the J end loses 8 bases, and a stretch of 13 bases separates them. CDR1 and CDR2 are drawn from the germline V gene: MGHRA, YSYEKL. The CDR3 numbers 15 residues from cysteine through phenylalanine. The sequence is cut down to CDR3 DNA, 45 bases in frame from base 1.